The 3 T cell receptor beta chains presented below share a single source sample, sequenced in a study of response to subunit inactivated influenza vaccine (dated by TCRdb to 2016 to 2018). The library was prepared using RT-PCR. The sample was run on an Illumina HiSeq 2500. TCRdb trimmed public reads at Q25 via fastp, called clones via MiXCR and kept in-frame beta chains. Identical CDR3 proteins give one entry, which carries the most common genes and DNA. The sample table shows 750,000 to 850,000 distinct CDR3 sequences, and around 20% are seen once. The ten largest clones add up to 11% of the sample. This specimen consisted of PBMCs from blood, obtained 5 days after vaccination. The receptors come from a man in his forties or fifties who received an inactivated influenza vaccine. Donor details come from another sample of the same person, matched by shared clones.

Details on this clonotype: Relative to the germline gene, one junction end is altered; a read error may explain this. CDR3 sequence reads: CASSAGTGSSYEQYF. As DNA, the CDR3 is TGTGCCAGCAGCGCCGGGACAGGCAGCTCCTACGAGCAGTATTTC. V is TRBV5-5 and J is TRBJ2-7, with 8 nucleotides matching TRBD1. This CDR3 contains 15 residues. CDR1 and CDR2 (germline): SGHKS, YYEKEE (reference sequence). Full variable domain (outside the CDR3, taken from reference TRBV5-5 and TRBJ2-7): DAGVTQSPTHLIKTRGQQVTLRCSPISGHKSVSWYQQVLGQGPQFIFQYYEKEERGRGNFPDRFSARQFPNYSSELNVNALLLGDSALYLCASSAGTGSSYEQYFGPGTRLTVT.

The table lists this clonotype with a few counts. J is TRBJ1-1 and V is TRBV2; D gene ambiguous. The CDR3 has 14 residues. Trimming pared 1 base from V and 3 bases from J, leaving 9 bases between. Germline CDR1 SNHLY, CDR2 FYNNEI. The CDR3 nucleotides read TGTGCCAGCAGTGAAGAAGAGGGTTACACTGAAGCTTTCTTT. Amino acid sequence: CASSEEEGYTEAFF.

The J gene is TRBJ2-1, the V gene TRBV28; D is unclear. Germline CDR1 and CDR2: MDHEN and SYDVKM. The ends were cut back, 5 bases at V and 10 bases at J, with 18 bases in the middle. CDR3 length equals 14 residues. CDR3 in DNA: TGTGCCAGCAGTGATACCACTCAGACGTACGAGCAGTTCTTC. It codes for CASSDTTQTYEQFF. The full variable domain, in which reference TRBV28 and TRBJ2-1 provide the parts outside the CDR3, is DVKVTQSSRYLVKRTGEKVFLECVQDMDHENMFWYRQDPGLGLRLIYFSYDVKMKEKGDIPEGYSVSREKKERFSLILESASTNQTSMYLCASSDTTQTYEQFFGPGTRLTVL.